This paragraph reports one T cell receptor (beta chain). Its antigen is currently not known. No base-level quality is on record; no much larger clone is a single base apart. This specimen's treatment or condition label, interpreted: some 20 received Ad26.COV2.S at low or high dose, single or two shots; roughly five received placebo; per-sample allocation not given. Repertoires of vaccine and placebo recipients were sequenced from samples taken on day 63 after the first injection. Between 29 July and 7 August 2020, Cohort 1b enrolled about two dozen adults aged 18-55 years at one site in Boston, USA. As a vaccine, Ad26.COV2.S was a replication-incompetent adenovirus type 26 vector that expressed a prefusion-stabilized SARS-CoV-2 spike protein derived from the original Wuhan strain. V sheds 1 base and J sheds 0 bases, leaving 12 bases between their ends. The germline V gene (reference sequence) yields SEHNR for CDR1 and FQNEAQ for CDR2. CDR3 length: 17 amino acids, cysteine to phenylalanine. Only the CDR3 DNA is retained, 51 bases long and in frame from the first base.

The data belong to a study of Ad26.COV2.S vaccination and SARS-CoV-2 variants (dated by TCRdb to the early 2020s). In the study overall: Vaccine-arm donors came from COV1001, a multicentre, randomized, double-blind, placebo-controlled phase I-IIa trial of Ad26.COV2.S in healthy adults. Ad26.COV2.S was administered intramuscularly at 5 x 10^10 or 1 x 10^11 viral particles, either as a single shot or as two shots given 56 days apart. TCRbeta repertoire sequencing was used to assess the specificity and breadth of SARS-CoV-2-reactive T cell receptors after Ad26.COV2.S vaccination. A total of some 30 samples were included in the TCR-sequenced set, comprising around 19 Ad26.COV2.S vaccine recipients, 5 placebo recipients and 8 SARS-CoV-2 convalescent individuals. Participants in the trial were split at random into five groups of five each, receiving low-dose or high-dose Ad26.COV2.S once or twice, or else placebo on both occasions. Blinding of investigators to trial group allocation was maintained during experiments and outcome assessment. What the authors observed across the whole study: Compared with placebo recipients, Ad26.COV2.S recipients showed higher spike-specific TCR breadth (P = 0.0014). Substantial breadth of spike-specific CD8+ and CD4+ T cell responses was reported after vaccination. The authors noted that the TCR breadth and depth analyses may have underestimated total T cell responses. The study was not powered for comparison of responses between vaccine doses or regimens. Non-spike TCR breadth was comparable between vaccine and placebo recipients, consistent with the vaccine containing only spike.

TCRbeta CDR3 regions were sequenced with the immunoSEQ Assay. After extraction, genomic DNA underwent amplification by bias-controlled multiplex PCR, followed by high-throughput sequencing. The authors processed their data as follows. To quantify the absolute abundance of every unique TCRbeta CDR3 region, sequences were collapsed and filtered. Usable DNA was measured by amplifying reference genes present in all nucleated cells, and TCRbeta template counts were normalized to that usable DNA to estimate T cell fraction. Repertoire TCRs were annotated as SARS-CoV-2-specific by exact matching of V gene, CDR3 amino acid sequence and J gene to a known reactive TCR set. MIRA supplied the reference SARS-CoV-2 TCR set, which was filtered for enrichment in COVID-19-positive ImmuneCODE repertoires so that public or cross-reactive TCRs were removed. Using the MIRA antigens, annotated TCRs were further analysed by specific ORF or by position within an ORF. Breadth was defined as the number of annotated unique rearrangements divided by the total number of unique productive rearrangements, and depth was defined as the summed frequency of the annotated unique rearrangements. Group comparisons of TCR breadth used two-sided Wilcoxon rank-sum tests. TCRdb took this table from immuneACCESS and kept in-frame rearrangements with V and J called. Such tables lack part of the clones; where checked against another copy, unresolved V genes explain under half of the gap, and the rest is unexplained. D and trimming come from the DNA, and the V and J calls and clone size come from that table. The sample table shows more than 350,000 clones, and 75% to 95% are seen once. The biggest ten clones account for 9.5% to 15% of the sample.

The source is a person aged 18-60 years who received the Ad26.COV2.S COVID-19 vaccine or a placebo. The source was peripheral blood, collected in a trial of Ad26.COV2.S vaccine versus placebo. The sequence is built from TRBV7-9 and TRBJ1-4; tentative D gene TRBD1, with 5 bases matching. The DNA reads TGTGCCAGCAGCTTAGGCCCGGGGGAGACAACTAATGAAAAACTGTTTTTT. This encodes CASSLGPGETTNEKLFF.